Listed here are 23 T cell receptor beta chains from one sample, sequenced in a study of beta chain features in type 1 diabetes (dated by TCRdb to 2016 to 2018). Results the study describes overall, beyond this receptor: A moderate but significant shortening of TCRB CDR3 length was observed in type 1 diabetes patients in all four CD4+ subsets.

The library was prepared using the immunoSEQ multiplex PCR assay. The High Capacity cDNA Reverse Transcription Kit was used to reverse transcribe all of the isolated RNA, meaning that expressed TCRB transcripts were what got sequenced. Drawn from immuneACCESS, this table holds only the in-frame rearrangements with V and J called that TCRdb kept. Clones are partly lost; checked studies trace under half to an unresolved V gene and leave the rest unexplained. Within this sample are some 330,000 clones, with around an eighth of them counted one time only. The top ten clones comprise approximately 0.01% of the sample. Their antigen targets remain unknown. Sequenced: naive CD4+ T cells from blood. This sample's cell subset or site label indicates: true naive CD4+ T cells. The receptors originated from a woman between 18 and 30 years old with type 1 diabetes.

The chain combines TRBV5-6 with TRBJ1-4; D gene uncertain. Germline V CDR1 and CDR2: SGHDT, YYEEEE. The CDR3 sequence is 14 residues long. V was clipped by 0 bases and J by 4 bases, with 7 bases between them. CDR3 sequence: CASSLDSFNEKLFF. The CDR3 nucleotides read TGTGCCAGCAGCTTGGACAGTTTTAATGAAAAACTGTTTTTT.

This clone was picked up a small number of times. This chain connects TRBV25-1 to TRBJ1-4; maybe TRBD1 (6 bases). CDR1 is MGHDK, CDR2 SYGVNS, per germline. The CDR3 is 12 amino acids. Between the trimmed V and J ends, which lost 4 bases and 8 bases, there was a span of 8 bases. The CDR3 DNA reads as TGTGCCAGCAGTGCCACAGGGGAAAAACTGTTTTTT. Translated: CASSATGEKLFF.

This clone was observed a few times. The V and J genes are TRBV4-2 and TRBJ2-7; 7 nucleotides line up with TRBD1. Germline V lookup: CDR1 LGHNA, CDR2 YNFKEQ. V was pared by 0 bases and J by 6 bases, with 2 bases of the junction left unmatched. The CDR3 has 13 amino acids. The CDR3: CASSQDTGVEQYF. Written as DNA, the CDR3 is TGTGCCAGCAGCCAAGACACAGGGGTCGAGCAGTACTTC.

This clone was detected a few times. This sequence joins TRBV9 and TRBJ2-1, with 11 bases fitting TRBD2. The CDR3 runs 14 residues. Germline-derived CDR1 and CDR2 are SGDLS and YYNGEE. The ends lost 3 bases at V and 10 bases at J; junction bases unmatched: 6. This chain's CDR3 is CASSGLAGGQEQFF. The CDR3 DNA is TGTGCCAGCAGCGGGCTAGCGGGAGGACAGGAGCAGTTCTTC.

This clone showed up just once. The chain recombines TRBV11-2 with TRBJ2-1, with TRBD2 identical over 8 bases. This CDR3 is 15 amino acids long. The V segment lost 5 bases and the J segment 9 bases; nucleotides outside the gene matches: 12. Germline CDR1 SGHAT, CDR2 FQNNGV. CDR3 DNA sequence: TGTGCCAGCAGCCTCATCCCCGGGGGGGATGTTGAGCAGTTCTTC. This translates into CASSLIPGGDVEQFF. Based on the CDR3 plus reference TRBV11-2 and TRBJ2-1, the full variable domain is EAGVAQSPRYKIIEKRQSVAFWCNPISGHATLYWYQQILGQGPKLLIQFQNNGVVDDSQLPKDRFSAERLKGVDSTLKIQPAKLEDSAVYLCASSLIPGGDVEQFFGPGTRLTVL.

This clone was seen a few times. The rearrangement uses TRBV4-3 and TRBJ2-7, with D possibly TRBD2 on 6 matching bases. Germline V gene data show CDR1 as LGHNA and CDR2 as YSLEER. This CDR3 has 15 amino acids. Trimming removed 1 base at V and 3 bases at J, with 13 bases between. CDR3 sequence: CASSQGSGPFYEQYF. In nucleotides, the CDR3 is TGCGCCAGCAGCCAAGGTAGCGGTCCCTTCTACGAGCAGTACTTC.

The CDR3 sequence is CASSQVGLTINEQFF. For the CDR3, the DNA is TGCGCCAGCAGCCAAGTTGGACTAACAATCAATGAGCAGTTCTTC. The chain joins TRBV4-1 to TRBJ2-1, with D possibly TRBD2 on 6 matching bases. The V and J ends lost 1 base and 6 bases respectively, with 13 bases between them. Looked up from germline, CDR1 is MGHRA and CDR2 is YSYEKL. This CDR3 has 15 residues.

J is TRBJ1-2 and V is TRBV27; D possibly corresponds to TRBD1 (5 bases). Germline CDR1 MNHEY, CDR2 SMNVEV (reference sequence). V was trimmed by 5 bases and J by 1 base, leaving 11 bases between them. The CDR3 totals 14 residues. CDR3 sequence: CASSKGQGNYGYTF. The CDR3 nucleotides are TGTGCCAGCAGTAAAGGTCAGGGTAACTATGGCTACACCTTC.

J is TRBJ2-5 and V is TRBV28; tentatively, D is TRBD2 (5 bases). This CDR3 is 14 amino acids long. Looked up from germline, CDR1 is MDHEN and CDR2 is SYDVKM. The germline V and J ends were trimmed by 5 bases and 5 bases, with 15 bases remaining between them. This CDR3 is CASSPRGPGETQYF. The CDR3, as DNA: TGTGCCAGCAGTCCCCGAGGCCCGGGGGAGACCCAGTACTTC.

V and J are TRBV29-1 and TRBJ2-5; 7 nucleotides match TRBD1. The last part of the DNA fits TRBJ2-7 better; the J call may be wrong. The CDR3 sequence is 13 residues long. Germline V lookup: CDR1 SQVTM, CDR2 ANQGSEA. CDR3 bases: TGCAGCGTTGAAGGCCCAGGGGGCTACGAGCAGTACTTC. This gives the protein CSVEGPGGYEQYF.

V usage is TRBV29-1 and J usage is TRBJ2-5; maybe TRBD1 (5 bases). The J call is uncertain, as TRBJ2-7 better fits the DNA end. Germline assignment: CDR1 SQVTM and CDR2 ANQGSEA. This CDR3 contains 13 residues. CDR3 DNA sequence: TGCAGCGTCCGGACATCCAGCTCCTACGAGCAGTACTTC. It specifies CSVRTSSSYEQYF.

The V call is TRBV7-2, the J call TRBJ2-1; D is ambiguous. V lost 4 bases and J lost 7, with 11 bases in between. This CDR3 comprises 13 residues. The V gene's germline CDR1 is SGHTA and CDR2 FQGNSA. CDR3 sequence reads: CASSYEMANEQFF. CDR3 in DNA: TGTGCCAGCAGCTACGAAATGGCAAATGAGCAGTTCTTC.

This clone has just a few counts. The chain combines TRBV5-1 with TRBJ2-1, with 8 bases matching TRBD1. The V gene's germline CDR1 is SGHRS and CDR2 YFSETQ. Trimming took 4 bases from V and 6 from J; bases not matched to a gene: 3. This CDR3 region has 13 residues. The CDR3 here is CASSMTGANEQFF. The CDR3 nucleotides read TGCGCCAGCAGCATGACAGGGGCCAATGAGCAGTTCTTC.

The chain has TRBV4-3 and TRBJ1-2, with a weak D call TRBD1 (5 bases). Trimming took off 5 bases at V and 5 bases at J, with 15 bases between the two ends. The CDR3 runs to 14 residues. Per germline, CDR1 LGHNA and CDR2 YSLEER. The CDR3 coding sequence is TGCGCCAGCAGCGAAAGCGGGGGATGGTATGGCTACACCTTC. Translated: CASSESGGWYGYTF.

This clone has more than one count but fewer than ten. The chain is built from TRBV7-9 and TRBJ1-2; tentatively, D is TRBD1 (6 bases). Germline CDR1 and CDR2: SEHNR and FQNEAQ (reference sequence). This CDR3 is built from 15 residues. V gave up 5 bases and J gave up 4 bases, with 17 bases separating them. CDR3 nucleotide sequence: TGTGCCAGCAGCATAGGAGGGCTCAGGGGCTATGGCTACACCTTC. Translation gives CASSIGGLRGYGYTF. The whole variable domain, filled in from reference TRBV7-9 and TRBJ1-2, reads DTGVSQNPRHKITKRGQNVTFRCDPISEHNRLYWYRQTLGQGPEFLTYFQNEAQLEKSRLLSDRFSAERPKGSFSTLEIQRTEQGDSAMYLCASSIGGLRGYGYTFGSGTRLTVV.

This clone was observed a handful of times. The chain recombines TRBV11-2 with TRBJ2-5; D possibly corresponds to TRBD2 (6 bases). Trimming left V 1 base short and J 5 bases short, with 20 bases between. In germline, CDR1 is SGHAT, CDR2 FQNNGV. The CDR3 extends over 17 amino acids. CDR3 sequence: CASSLGVRGTPRETQYF. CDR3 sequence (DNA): TGTGCCAGCAGCTTAGGTGTACGGGGGACCCCCCGGGAGACCCAGTACTTC.

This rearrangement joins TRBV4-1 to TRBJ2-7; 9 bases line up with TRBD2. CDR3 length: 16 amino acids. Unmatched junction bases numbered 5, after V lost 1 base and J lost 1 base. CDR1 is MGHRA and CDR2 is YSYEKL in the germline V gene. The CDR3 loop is CASSQGGRGQSYEQYF. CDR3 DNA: TGCGCCAGCAGCCAAGGCGGGAGGGGACAGTCCTACGAGCAGTACTTC.

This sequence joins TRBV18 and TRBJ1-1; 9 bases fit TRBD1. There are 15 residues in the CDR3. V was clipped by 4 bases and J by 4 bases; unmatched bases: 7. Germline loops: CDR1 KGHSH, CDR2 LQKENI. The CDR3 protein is CASSLGTGSSTEAFF. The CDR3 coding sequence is TGTGCCAGCTCACTGGGGACAGGGTCGAGCACTGAAGCTTTCTTT.

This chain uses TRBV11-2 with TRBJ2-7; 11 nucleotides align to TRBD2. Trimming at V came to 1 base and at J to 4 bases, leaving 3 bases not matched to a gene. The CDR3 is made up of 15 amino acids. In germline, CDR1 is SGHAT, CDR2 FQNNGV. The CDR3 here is CASSLGASGGYEQYF. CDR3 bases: TGTGCCAGCAGCTTAGGGGCTAGCGGGGGGTACGAGCAGTACTTC.

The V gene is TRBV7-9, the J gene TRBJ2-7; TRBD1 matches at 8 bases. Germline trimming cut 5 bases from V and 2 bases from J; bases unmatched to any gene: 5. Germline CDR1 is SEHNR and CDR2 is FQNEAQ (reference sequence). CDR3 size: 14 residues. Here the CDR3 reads CASSHRDRTYEQYF. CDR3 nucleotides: TGTGCCAGCAGCCACCGGGACAGGACCTACGAGCAGTACTTC.

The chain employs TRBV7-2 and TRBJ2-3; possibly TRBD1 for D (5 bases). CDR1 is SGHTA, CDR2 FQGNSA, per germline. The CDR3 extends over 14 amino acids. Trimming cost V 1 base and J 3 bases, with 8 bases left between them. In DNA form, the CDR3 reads TGTGCCAGCAGCTTAGGGGCAGGGACAGATACGCAGTATTTT. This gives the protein CASSLGAGTDTQYF. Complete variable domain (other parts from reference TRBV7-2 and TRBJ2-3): GAGVSQSPSNKVTEKGKDVELRCDPISGHTALYWYRQSLGQGLEFLIYFQGNSAPDKSGLPSDRFSAERTGGSVSTLTIQRTQQEDSAVYLCASSLGAGTDTQYFGPGTRLTVL.

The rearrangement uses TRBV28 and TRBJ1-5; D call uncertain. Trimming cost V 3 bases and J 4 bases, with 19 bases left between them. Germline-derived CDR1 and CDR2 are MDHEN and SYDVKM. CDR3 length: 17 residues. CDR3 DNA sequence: TGTGCCAGCAGTTTTATTTCCTGGTCAAACAAAAATCAGCCCCAGCATTTT. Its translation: CASSFISWSNKNQPQHF. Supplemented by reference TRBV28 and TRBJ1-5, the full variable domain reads DVKVTQSSRYLVKRTGEKVFLECVQDMDHENMFWYRQDPGLGLRLIYFSYDVKMKEKGDIPEGYSVSREKKERFSLILESASTNQTSMYLCASSFISWSNKNQPQHFGDGTRLSIL.

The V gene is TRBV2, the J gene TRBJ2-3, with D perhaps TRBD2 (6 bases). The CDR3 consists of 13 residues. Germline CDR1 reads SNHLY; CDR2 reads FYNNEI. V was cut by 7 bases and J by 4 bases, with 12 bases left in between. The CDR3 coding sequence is TGTGCCAGCAATGGAGGGTGGGCAGATACGCAGTATTTT. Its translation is CASNGGWADTQYF. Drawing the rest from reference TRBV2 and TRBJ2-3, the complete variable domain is EPEVTQTPSHQVTQMGQEVILRCVPISNHLYFYWYRQILGQKVEFLVSFYNNEISEKSEIFDDQFSVERPDGSNFTLKIRSTKLEDSAMYFCASNGGWADTQYFGPGTRLTVL.